This T cell receptor beta chain was captured in a study of vaccination effects on CD4 cells after COVID-19 (dated by TCRdb to between 2021 and 2022). For the wider study: In the ViraFEST assay, PBMC were stimulated with viral peptide pools, and antigen-specific CD4+ T cell clonotypes were then identified by expansion using TCR sequencing. The study compared SARS-CoV-2 spike-specific CD4+ TCR repertoires before and after mRNA vaccination in COVID-19 convalescent patients and infection-naive vaccine recipients. The full study included 9 to 10 COVID-19 convalescent patients and several SARS-CoV-2-naive healthy vaccine recipients. Across the study, the median time from the second dose to post-vaccine sampling was 72 days (range 14 to 241). Cultures from other donors in the study were sequenced with the Oncomine TCR Beta short-read assay on an Illumina iSeq 100. Each well held around 2 million PBMC cultured in IMDM containing roughly 5% human AB serum, 8.5 to 10 IU/ml IL-2 and gentamicin, along with approximately 10 ug/ml peptides.

Notes on this clone: What this receptor recognizes is not known. No quality values exist for individual bases; no much larger clone is one base distant.

The library was generated by the immunoSEQ multiplex PCR assay. DNA from the CD4+ T cells that had been cultured and isolated underwent TCR beta CDR3 sequencing. Concerning the study's data processing: Non-productive TCR sequences were removed and reads were trimmed to the CDR3 region, keeping CDR3s of at least 7 amino acids. Antigen-specific clonotypes were identified with the MANAFEST web app by comparing expansion in peptide wells against reference cultures. To count as positive, a clone had to show expansion at FDR<0.05 compared with the reference and with all other wells, an odds ratio above 5, and a frequency above 0.1% in two replicate wells. A clonotype was called cross-reactive if it was significantly expanded both in SARS-CoV-2 spike wells and in at least one common cold coronavirus spike condition. Using the stringdist R package, CDR3 similarity was measured by Levenshtein distance, and unrooted trees were constructed with ape in R 3.6.1. TCRdb took this table from immuneACCESS and kept in-frame rearrangements with V and J called. Such tables lack part of the clones; where checked against another copy, unresolved V genes explain under half of the gap, and the rest is unexplained. That table is the source of V, J and clone size, and D and trimming were worked out from the DNA. Within this sample are tens of thousands of clones, with under 80% of them counted one time only. The leading ten clones occupy under 2.5% of the sample.

After around eleven days of culture, CD4+ T cells were isolated with the EasySep CD4+ T cell isolation kit. Two doses of either the BNT162b2 or the mRNA-1273 mRNA SARS-CoV-2 vaccine were administered to participants. Negative nucleocapsid antibody results before and after vaccination confirmed that the healthy vaccine recipients had no prior SARS-CoV-2 infection. On days 3 and 7, half of the culture medium was replaced with fresh IL-2-containing medium. Unless noted otherwise, every peptide stimulation condition was grown in triplicate wells. Using Ficoll-Paque Plus gradient centrifugation, PBMC were separated from whole blood and then either used fresh or cryopreserved at -140C. The QIAamp micro DNA kit was used to extract genomic DNA from the cultured CD4+ T cells. The germline V gene (reference sequence) provides CDR1 WNHNN and CDR2 SYGVQD. Reading from cysteine to phenylalanine, the CDR3 counts 14 amino acids. The CDR3 DNA has 42 bases and is translated from base 1. V and J lose 10 bases and 6 bases, and a span of 20 bases separates them.

Overall results and qualifications from the work: Clones induced by infection and clones induced by vaccination both contracted markedly at late timepoints after vaccination, which fits with T cell responses waning over time. Only a small number of convalescent patients were included, and no early post-infection timepoints were available, which limited the study. In healthy vaccine recipients, vaccine-induced clones were almost all SARS-CoV-2 mono-reactive, with only 1 of 255 being cross-reactive with common cold coronaviruses.

The material was CD4+ T cells from PBMCs cultured without peptide, obtained after COVID-19 vaccination. The chain links TRBV10-1 with TRBJ2-3; the D call could be TRBD1 or TRBD2, with each sharing 5 bases. The source is a human donor who received a COVID-19 vaccine. The CDR3 protein is CATKDTRGSDTQYF. In nucleotide form, the sequence is TGCGCCACCAAAGATACGAGGGGATCGGATACGCAGTATTTT.